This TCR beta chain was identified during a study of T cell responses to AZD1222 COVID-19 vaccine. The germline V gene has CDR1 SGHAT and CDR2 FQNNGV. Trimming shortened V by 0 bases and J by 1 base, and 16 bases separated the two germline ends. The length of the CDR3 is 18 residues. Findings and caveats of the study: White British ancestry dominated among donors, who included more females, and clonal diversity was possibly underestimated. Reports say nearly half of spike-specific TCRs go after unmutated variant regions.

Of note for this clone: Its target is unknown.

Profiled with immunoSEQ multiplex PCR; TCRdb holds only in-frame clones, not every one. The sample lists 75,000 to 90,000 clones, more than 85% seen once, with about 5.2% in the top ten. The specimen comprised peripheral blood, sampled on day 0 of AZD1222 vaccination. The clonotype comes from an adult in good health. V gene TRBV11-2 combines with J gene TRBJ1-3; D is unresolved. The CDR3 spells CASSLDLMIWGSGNTIYF. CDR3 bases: TGTGCCAGCAGCTTAGATCTAATGATTTGGGGATCTGGAAACACCATATATTTT.